A selection of T cell receptor beta chains follows, all from one sample in a study of blood T cell repertoires in COVID-19. Measured with immunoSEQ multiplex PCR; TCRdb has only the in-frame clones, and not every one. Of fewer than 75,000 clones listed, nearly 95% are singletons. The source material was peripheral blood. These receptors came from a man in his fifties or sixties with active COVID-19. The CDR3 runs from the conserved cysteine through the conserved F or W. The D gene is left open where the match is weak. Not all rows give a size; the values are once, few, many and, for expanded clones, a class.

V gene,D gene,CDR3 length,clone size,J gene,CDR3 DNA,CDR3 protein
TRBV19,TRBD1,14,once,TRBJ1-6,TGTGCCAGTAGTACGATGGGACAGGGTTCACCCCTCCACTTT,CASSTMGQGSPLHF
TRBV6-2/TRBV6-3,TRBD2,16,NA,TRBJ2-1,TGTGCCAGCAGCCTACTAGCGGGGTACGGTTCGAATGAGCAGTTCTTC,CASSLLAGYGSNEQFF
TRBV28,TRBD1,12,NA,TRBJ2-5,TGTGCCTCAAGGACAGGGCAAGAGACCCAGTACTTC,CASRTGQETQYF
TRBV29-1,TRBD1,16,NA,TRBJ2-7,TGCAGCGTTGAGGAAAACCCCGGGACAGGGTTCTACGAGCAGTACTTC,CSVEENPGTGFYEQYF
TRBV6-5,TRBD1,15,NA,TRBJ2-2,TGTGCCAGCAGCCGAACCGAGGGGGCAGCCGGGGAGCTGTTTTTT,CASSRTEGAAGELFF
TRBV20-1,NA,11,NA,TRBJ2-5,TGCAGTGCTGTCGAGGAAGAGACCCAGTACTTC,CSAVEEETQYF
TRBV3-1/TRBV3-2,TRBD2,16,NA,TRBJ2-7,TGTGCCAGCAGCCAAGTGGTCCGGGGGAGGGGTTCGGAGCAGTACTTC,CASSQVVRGRGSEQYF
TRBV5-6,NA,16,NA,TRBJ1-2,TGTGCCAGCAGAATGCTGAACGCGGACAACAGGATTGGCTACACCTTC,CASRMLNADNRIGYTF
TRBV4-1,TRBD1,15,NA,TRBJ1-2,TGCGCCAGCAGCCAGGGTCCGGGACAGATCTATGGCTACACCTTC,CASSQGPGQIYGYTF
TRBV19,NA,13,NA,TRBJ2-4,TGTGCCAGTCCGGGAAGGACCAAAAACATTCAGTACTTC,CASPGRTKNIQYF
TRBV7-3,TRBD1,13,NA,TRBJ2-7,TGTGCCAGCAGCATTAGACAGGGCCACGAGCAGTACTTC,CASSIRQGHEQYF
TRBV9,NA,18,NA,TRBJ1-2,TGTGCCAGCAGCGTCGGGGGTGAACTGTATCTAGTTAACTATGGCTACACCTTC,CASSVGGELYLVNYGYTF
TRBV5-5,NA,15,once,TRBJ1-5,TGTGCCAGCAGCTTGGTGGGGGGGATAAATCAGCCCCAGCATTTT,CASSLVGGINQPQHF
TRBV18,NA,15,once,TRBJ2-6,TGTGCCAGCTCACCTTCTTCTCCCGGGGCCAACGTCCTGACTTTC,CASSPSSPGANVLTF
TRBV15,NA,13,NA,TRBJ2-5,TGTGCCACCAGCAGAGGGACACAAGAGACCCAGTACTTC,CATSRGTQETQYF
TRBV28,NA,15,NA,TRBJ2-5,TGTGCCAGCAGTTCTCGGGGGGCTCCAAAAGAGACCCAGTACTTC,CASSSRGAPKETQYF
TRBV18,NA,14,NA,TRBJ1-3,TGTGCCAGCTCGCTTGACAGCGACGGAAACACCATATATTTT,CASSLDSDGNTIYF
TRBV7-9,NA,16,NA,TRBJ1-3,TGTGCCAGCAGCTTAGTCTCCGGGACAACTGGAAACACCATATATTTT,CASSLVSGTTGNTIYF
TRBV18,TRBD1,17,NA,TRBJ1-1,TGTGCCAGCTCACCATTCTTCACCCAAGACAGGGGGAGTGAAGCTTTCTTT,CASSPFFTQDRGSEAFF
TRBV12-5,NA,13,once,TRBJ2-5,TGTGCTAGTGGTTTATGGCCCCAAGAGACCCAGTACTTC,CASGLWPQETQYF
TRBV7-9,NA,14,NA,TRBJ2-2,TGTGCCAGCAGCTTAGCGACAGACACCGGGGAGCTGTTTTTT,CASSLATDTGELFF
TRBV12-3/TRBV12-4,NA,11,NA,TRBJ2-7,TGTGCCAGCAGGCGCTTTTACGAGCAGTACTTC,CASRRFYEQYF
TRBV6-6,TRBD1,15,once,TRBJ2-7,TGTGCCAGCAGCCTAAAAGGACAGGGGGTCGACGAGCAGTACTTC,CASSLKGQGVDEQYF
TRBV11-2,TRBD1,15,few,TRBJ1-1,TGTGCCAGCAGCTTAGCGGGACAGGGGGCGATTAAGAGGTTCTTT,CASSLAGQGAIKRFF
TRBV11-2,TRBD1,16,once,TRBJ1-6,TGTGCCAGCAGCTTAGGCACAGGGGGAATTAATTCACCCCTCCACTTT,CASSLGTGGINSPLHF
TRBV7-3,NA,15,NA,TRBJ2-1,TGTGCCAGCAGCGTAGTGGGCACCGGCTACAATGAGCAGTTCTTC,CASSVVGTGYNEQFF
TRBV19,NA,13,NA,TRBJ1-5,TGTGCCAGTAGAACAGGGTCCTCTCAGCCCCAGCATTTT,CASRTGSSQPQHF
TRBV28,NA,17,NA,TRBJ2-1,TGTGCCAGCACCTCGGGGGGCCGGGTAGACTCCTACAATGAGCAGTTCTTC,CASTSGGRVDSYNEQFF
TRBV15,NA,14,once,TRBJ2-1,TGTGCCACCAGCAGAGATCCCGGGGCAGGGGCACGGTTCTTC,CATSRDPGAGARFF
TRBV4-2,NA,15,NA,TRBJ2-2,TGTGCCAGCAGCCAAGAGGGGGGAAACACCGGGGAGCTGTTTTTT,CASSQEGGNTGELFF
TRBV11-2,TRBD2,16,NA,TRBJ2-1,TGTGCCAGCAGCTTTTTACCGGGACTAGCGGGTACTGAGCAGTTCTTC,CASSFLPGLAGTEQFF
TRBV7-9,TRBD1,16,NA,TRBJ2-5,TGTGCCAGCAGCTTAAGGGACAGGGGTGGAAGAGAGACCCAGTACTTC,CASSLRDRGGRETQYF
TRBV9,TRBD2,18,NA,TRBJ2-1,TGTGCCAGCAGCCCCATCGCCCCTAGCGGGGGGGCTTACAATGAGCAGTTCTTC,CASSPIAPSGGAYNEQFF
TRBV7-9,TRBD2,17,NA,TRBJ2-1,TGTGCCAGCAGCTCCTCCTTCCTGACTAGCTGGTACAATGAGCAGTTCTTC,CASSSSFLTSWYNEQFF
TRBV2,NA,15,NA,TRBJ1-5,TGTGCCAGCAGTGAATGGAGGGGTCGCGATCAGCCCCAGCATTTT,CASSEWRGRDQPQHF
TRBV4-3,NA,14,NA,TRBJ1-1,TGCGCCAGCAGCCAAGAGGTACACGTCACTGAAGCTTTCTTT,CASSQEVHVTEAFF